Below, 22 T cell receptor beta chains from the same sample are listed, as sequenced in a study of T cells in Graves' hyperthyroidism and ophthalmopathy. RNA transcripts served as the template for amplifying TCR beta CDR3 regions. HTBI primers were employed in a first-round RT-PCR of the TCR CDR3. A single record per CDR3 protein comes from TCRdb applying MiXCR to the multiplex PCR reads. Seen here are hundreds of thousands of distinct CDR3 sequences, just under 45% observed once, and the top ten hold more than 7%. The sequenced material came from peripheral blood or thyroid tissue (not recorded which). Receptors originate from an adult man with Graves' disease, either hyperthyroidism or ophthalmopathy (not recorded which).

This chain uses TRBV9 with TRBJ2-7; no clear D gene. In germline, CDR1 is SGDLS, CDR2 YYNGEE. V lost 5 bases, J lost 2 bases, and 14 bases lay in between. The CDR3 sequence is 14 residues long. The CDR3 DNA sequence: TGTGCCAGCAGTTACGAAGGCAGTGCCTACGAGCAGTACTTC. Translating it yields CASSYEGSAYEQYF.

The chain couples TRBV20-1 to TRBJ2-7; no reliable D call. The CDR3 is 13 amino acids. Per the germline V gene, CDR1 is DFQATT and CDR2 is SNEGSKA (reference sequence). Trimming took 3 bases from V and 1 from J, leaving 10 bases between them. CDR3 DNA: TGCAGTGCTAGTATGGGGTATTCCTACGAGCAGTACTTC. Translation gives CSASMGYSYEQYF.

This clonotype was seen a few times. V usage is TRBV9 and J usage is TRBJ1-3; 7 bases fit TRBD1. Germline lookup yields CDR1 SGDLS and CDR2 YYNGEE. CDR3 size: 14 residues. J lost 4 bases, V lost 4 bases, and 5 bases had no gene match. The CDR3 sequence is CASSSGDSGNTIYF. For the CDR3, the DNA is TGTGCCAGCAGCTCCGGGGACAGCGGAAACACCATATATTTT.

The chain recombines TRBV6-5 with TRBJ2-7; D is ambiguous. CDR1 and CDR2 from the germline V gene are MNHEY and SVGAGI. CDR3 length equals 12 residues. Trimming took 5 bases from V and 5 from J, leaving 10 bases between them. The CDR3 sequence: CASSTGRNEQYF. In nucleotides, the CDR3 is TGTGCCAGCAGTACCGGTCGTAACGAGCAGTACTTC.

Only a few counts were recorded for this clonotype. The DNA of the CDR3 is TGTGCCAGCAGTACTTCCAGGGGGAATTCACCCCTCCACTTT. It translates to CASSTSRGNSPLHF. The rearrangement uses TRBV6-1 and TRBJ1-6, with TRBD1 matching over 7 bases. The trim removed 5 bases at V and 7 bases at J, leaving 5 bases unmatched. Germline CDR1 reads MNHNS; CDR2 reads SASEGT. The CDR3 has 14 residues.

V is TRBV2 and J is TRBJ2-7, with D possibly matching TRBD2 (7 bases). Germline loops: CDR1 SNHLY, CDR2 FYNNEI. This CDR3 region has 13 residues. V lost 4 bases and J 7 bases, leaving 14 bases between the germline ends. The CDR3 bases are TGTGCCAGCAGTGGGGCGGGGGCGGGTGAGCAGTACTTC. Its translation is CASSGAGAGEQYF.

This clonotype was seen repeatedly, ten times or more. V and J are TRBV29-1 and TRBJ1-1, with 7 positions matching TRBD1. CDR1 is SQVTM, CDR2 ANQGSEA, per germline. The CDR3 consists of 13 residues. Trimming cost V 6 bases and J 0 bases; bases outside gene matches: 4. DNA of the CDR3: TGCAGCGTGAAGACAGGGTTGAACACTGAAGCTTTCTTT. The encoded protein is CSVKTGLNTEAFF.

V is TRBV5-1 and J is TRBJ1-6, with TRBD1 matching 12 bases. Germline lookup yields CDR1 SGHRS and CDR2 YFSETQ. Unmatched junction bases numbered 1, after V lost 0 bases and J lost 9 bases. CDR3 length: 15 amino acids. For the CDR3, the DNA is TGCGCCAGCAGCTTGGAGGGACAGGGGGCTTCACCCCTCCACTTT. This encodes CASSLEGQGASPLHF.

This clonotype was counted once. The rearrangement joins TRBV7-2 to TRBJ2-5; 11 nucleotides match TRBD1. Germline V gives CDR1 SGHTA, CDR2 FQGNSA. There are 15 residues in the CDR3. Unmatched junction bases numbered 7, after V lost 5 bases and J lost 5 bases. CDR3 coding DNA: TGTGCCAGCAGCGGGACAGGGGGAGAGGGGGAGACCCAGTACTTC. Translation gives CASSGTGGEGETQYF.

Worth noting for this clonotype: Because it lacks the conserved phenylalanine or tryptophan at the end, this CDR3 is likely a read error. The chain employs TRBV7-9 and TRBJ2-7, with TRBD2 identical over 14 bases. The CDR3 length is 16 residues. Per germline, CDR1 SEHNR and CDR2 FQNEAQ (reference sequence). Trimming cost V 4 bases and J 3 bases; bases outside gene matches: 5. The CDR3 DNA sequence: TGTGCCAGCAGCTCGGCCGGACTAGCGGGAGGCTACGAGCAGTACTCC. This translates into CASSSAGLAGGYEQYS.

The genes are TRBV10-3 and TRBJ1-1, with TRBD1 matching 9 bases. This CDR3 spans 15 amino acids. Looked up from germline, CDR1 is ENHRY and CDR2 is SYGVKD. The CDR3 nucleotides read TGTGCTAGAGATCGGGACAGGGCAGGGTGGACTGAAGCTTTCTTT. Its translation is CARDRDRAGWTEAFF.

The chain combines TRBV20-1 with TRBJ1-6, with 7 bases that match TRBD1. The junction had 3 bases not matched to a gene; V was cut back by 5 bases and J by 5 bases. The CDR3 runs 13 residues. CDR1 and CDR2 from the germline V gene are DFQATT and SNEGSKA (reference sequence). DNA of the CDR3: TGCAGTGCTCTGGGACAGAATAATTCACCCCTCCACTTT. This gives the protein CSALGQNNSPLHF.

The J gene is TRBJ1-2, the V gene TRBV6-1, with a possible D match to TRBD1 (5 bases). This CDR3 has 14 amino acids. Looked up from germline, CDR1 is MNHNS and CDR2 is SASEGT. Trimming stripped 4 bases from V and 4 bases from J, with 13 bases between. CDR3 in DNA: TGTGCCAGCAGTGCCGGGACGGATACCTATGGCTACACCTTC. Its protein is CASSAGTDTYGYTF.

The rearrangement joins TRBV7-9 to TRBJ2-7; 8 bases map to TRBD2. Germline CDR1 is SEHNR and CDR2 is FQNEAQ (reference sequence). This CDR3 has 16 amino acids. Germline trimming cut 5 bases from V and 2 bases from J; bases unmatched to any gene: 11. CDR3 DNA: TGTGCCAGCAGCCCCGGGGGGGGGCGGGGCCCCTACGAGCAGTACTTC. Its protein is CASSPGGGRGPYEQYF.

V usage is TRBV19 and J usage is TRBJ1-6, with 10 bases identical to TRBD1. Trimming at V came to 8 bases and at J to 8 bases, leaving 3 bases not matched to a gene. From germline, CDR1 is LNHDA and CDR2 SQIVND (reference sequence). The CDR3 length is 13 residues. CDR3 residues: CASRGTGDSPLHF. The CDR3 DNA follows: TGTGCCAGTCGGGGGACAGGGGATTCACCCCTCCACTTT.

This clonotype was seen many times. The chain links TRBV10-3 to TRBJ1-5; D uncertain. Looked up from germline, CDR1 is ENHRY and CDR2 is SYGVKD. This CDR3 is built from 13 residues. Trimming removed 3 bases at V and 7 bases at J, with 10 bases between. In nucleotides, the CDR3 is TGTGCCATCAGTGAATCGGCCTTACAGCCCCAGCATTTT. This gives the protein CAISESALQPQHF.

The chain employs TRBV5-4 and TRBJ2-5, with D perhaps TRBD1 or TRBD2 (5 bases each). Trimming removed 0 bases at V and 8 bases at J, with 14 bases between. The germline CDR1 and CDR2 sequences are SGHNT and YYREEE (reference sequence). The CDR3 totals 14 residues. CDR3: CASSLEGPGRTQYF. CDR3 DNA: TGTGCCAGCAGCTTGGAAGGTCCGGGGCGAACCCAGTACTTC.

This clonotype was recorded at least ten times. The chain carries TRBV2 and TRBJ2-7; 10 bases map to TRBD2. V shed 9 bases and J 1 base; nucleotides not matched to a gene: 6. CDR1 and CDR2 from the germline V gene are SNHLY and FYNNEI. This CDR3 has 14 residues. CDR3 sequence (DNA): TGTGCCAGAAAGCTAGCGGGGGAGTCCTACGAGCAGTACTTC. It codes for CARKLAGESYEQYF. The variable domain in full, with the rest retrieved from reference TRBV2 and TRBJ2-7, is EPEVTQTPSHQVTQMGQEVILRCVPISNHLYFYWYRQILGQKVEFLVSFYNNEISEKSEIFDDQFSVERPDGSNFTLKIRSTKLEDSAMYFCARKLAGESYEQYFGPGTRLTVT.

This clonotype was recorded at least ten times. The CDR3 spells CATSDTNTRGYTF. The CDR3 DNA reads as TGTGCCACCAGTGATACGAATACAAGGGGCTACACCTTC. The chain has TRBV24-1 and TRBJ1-2; D is unresolved. V was trimmed by 3 bases and J by 8 bases, leaving 12 bases between them. CDR1 KGHDR and CDR2 SFDVKD come from the germline V gene. The CDR3 is 13 amino acids.

Concerning this clonotype: Possible read error: a much larger clone is one base away. The chain combines TRBV20-1 with TRBJ1-5, with D perhaps matching TRBD1 (6 bases). Germline CDR1 DFQATT, CDR2 SNEGSKA (reference sequence). The V gene lost 1 base and the J gene lost 3 bases, with 10 bases spanning the gap. The CDR3 is made up of 14 amino acids. CDR3 sequence (DNA): TGCAGTGCTAGAGGTCAGGGGTACAATCAGCCCCAGCATTTT. This encodes CSARGQGYNQPQHF.

About this clonotype: The CDR3 does not close with the conserved phenylalanine or tryptophan, likely indicating a read error. It is unclear where the CDR3 begins or ends on the DNA, so no DNA is shown, and the CDR3 is as TCRdb lists it. The rearrangement joins TRBV2 to TRBJ1-1. Termini included, the CDR3 measures 10 amino acids. Germline V gene sequence: CDR1 SNHLY, CDR2 FYNNEI. The CDR3 loop is CASSDGGGNY.

In its sample, this clonotype was seen a few times. This chain uses TRBV29-1 with TRBJ1-4; D not resolved. Germline CDR1 and CDR2: SQVTM and ANQGSEA. The CDR3 totals 12 residues. V lost 4 bases, J lost 8 bases, and 11 bases lay in between. The CDR3 loop reads CSVVRGLEKLFF. The DNA of the CDR3 is TGCAGCGTTGTACGAGGGTTGGAAAAACTGTTTTTT.